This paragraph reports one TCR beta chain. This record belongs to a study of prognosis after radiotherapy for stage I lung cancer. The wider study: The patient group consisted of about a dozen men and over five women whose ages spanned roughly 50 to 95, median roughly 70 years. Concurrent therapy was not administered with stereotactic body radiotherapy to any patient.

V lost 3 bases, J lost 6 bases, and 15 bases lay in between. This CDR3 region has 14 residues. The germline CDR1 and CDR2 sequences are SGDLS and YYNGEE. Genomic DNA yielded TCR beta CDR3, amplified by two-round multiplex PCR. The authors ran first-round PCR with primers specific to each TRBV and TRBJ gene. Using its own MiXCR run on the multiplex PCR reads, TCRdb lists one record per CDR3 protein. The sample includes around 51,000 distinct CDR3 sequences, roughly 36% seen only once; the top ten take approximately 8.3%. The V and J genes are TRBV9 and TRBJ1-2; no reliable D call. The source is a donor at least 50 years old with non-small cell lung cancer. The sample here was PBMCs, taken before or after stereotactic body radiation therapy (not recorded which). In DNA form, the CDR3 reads TGTGCCAGCAGCGCGGTACTAGCCAAGAATGGCTACACCTTC. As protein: CASSAVLAKNGYTF. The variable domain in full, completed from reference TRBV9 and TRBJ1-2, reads DSGVTQTPKHLITATGQRVTLRCSPRSGDLSVYWYQQSLDQGLQFLIQYYNGEERAKGNILERFSAQQFPDLHSELNLSSLELGDSALYFCASSAVLAKNGYTFGSGTRLTVV.